This TCR beta chain was recovered during a study of Graves' ophthalmopathy and Graves' hyperthyroidism. The authors amplified TCR beta CDR3 regions from RNA transcripts. HTBI primers were used in a first-round RT-PCR, which preceded a second-round multiplex PCR. A single record per CDR3 protein comes from TCRdb applying MiXCR to the multiplex PCR reads. The table includes over a million distinct CDR3 sequences, 35% to 45% detected once. Between the trimmed V and J ends, which lost 7 bases and 5 bases, there was a span of 8 bases. Germline assignment: CDR1 SNHLY and CDR2 FYNNEI. This CDR3 comprises 11 residues. This clonotype occurred many times.

This TCR came from an adult man with Graves' hyperthyroidism. Sequencing input: peripheral blood or thyroid tissue (not recorded which). V and J are TRBV2 and TRBJ1-2; D unresolved. CDR3 coding DNA: TGTGCCAGCATAGGAAATTATGGCTACACCTTC. Translation gives CASIGNYGYTF.